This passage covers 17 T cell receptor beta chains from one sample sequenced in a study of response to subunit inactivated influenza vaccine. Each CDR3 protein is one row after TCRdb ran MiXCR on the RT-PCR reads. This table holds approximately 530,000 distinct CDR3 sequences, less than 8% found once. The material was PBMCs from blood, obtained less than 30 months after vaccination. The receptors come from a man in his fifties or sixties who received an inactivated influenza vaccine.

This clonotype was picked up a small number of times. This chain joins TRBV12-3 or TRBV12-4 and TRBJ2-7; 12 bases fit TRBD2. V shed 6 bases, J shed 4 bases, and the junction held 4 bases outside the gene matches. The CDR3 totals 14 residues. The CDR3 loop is CASSQTSGRYEQYF. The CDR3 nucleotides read TGTGCCAGCAGCCAGACTAGCGGGAGATACGAGCAGTACTTC.

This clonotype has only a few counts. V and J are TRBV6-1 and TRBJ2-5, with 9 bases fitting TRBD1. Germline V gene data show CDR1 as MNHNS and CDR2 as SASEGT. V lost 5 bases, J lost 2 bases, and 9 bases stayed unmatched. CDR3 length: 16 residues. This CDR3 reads CASSPWTGVGQETQYF. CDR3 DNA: TGTGCCAGCAGTCCCTGGACAGGGGTTGGACAAGAGACCCAGTACTTC.

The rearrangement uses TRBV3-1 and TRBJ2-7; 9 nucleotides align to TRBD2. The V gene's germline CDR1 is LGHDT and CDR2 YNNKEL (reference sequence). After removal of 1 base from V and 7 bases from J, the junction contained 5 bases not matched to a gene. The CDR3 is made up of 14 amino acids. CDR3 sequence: CASSQAPAGGEQYF. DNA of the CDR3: TGTGCCAGCAGCCAAGCGCCAGCGGGAGGAGAGCAGTACTTC.

CDR3 sequence (DNA): TGTGCCAGCAGCCCCCCCGGGCTAGAGTCTGCCTACGAGCAGTACTTC. As protein: CASSPPGLESAYEQYF. The chain links TRBV5-4 to TRBJ2-7; D call uncertain. The germline V gene has CDR1 SGHNT and CDR2 YYREEE (reference sequence). This CDR3 has 16 amino acids. V dropped 4 bases and J dropped 2 bases, with 19 bases sitting between them.

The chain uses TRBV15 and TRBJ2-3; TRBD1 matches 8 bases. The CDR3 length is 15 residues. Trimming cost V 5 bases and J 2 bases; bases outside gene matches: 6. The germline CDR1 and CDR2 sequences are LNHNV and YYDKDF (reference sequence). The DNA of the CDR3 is TGTGCCACCAGCGAAGGGGACAGGTTCACAGATACGCAGTATTTT. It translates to CATSEGDRFTDTQYF.

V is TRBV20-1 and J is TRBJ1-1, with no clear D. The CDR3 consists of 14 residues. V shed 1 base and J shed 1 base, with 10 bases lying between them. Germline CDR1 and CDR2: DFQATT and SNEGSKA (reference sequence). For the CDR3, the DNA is TGCAGTGCTAGAGTGAGGAGGTGGAACACTGAAGCTTTCTTT. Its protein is CSARVRRWNTEAFF.

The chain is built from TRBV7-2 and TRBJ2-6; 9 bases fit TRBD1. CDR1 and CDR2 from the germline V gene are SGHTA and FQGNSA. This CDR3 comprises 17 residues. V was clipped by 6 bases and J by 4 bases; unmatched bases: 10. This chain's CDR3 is CASRSGQGGSGANVLTF. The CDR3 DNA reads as TGTGCCAGCAGATCGGGACAGGGAGGTTCCGGGGCCAACGTCCTGACTTTC. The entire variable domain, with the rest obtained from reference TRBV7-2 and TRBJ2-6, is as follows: GAGVSQSPSNKVTEKGKDVELRCDPISGHTALYWYRQSLGQGLEFLIYFQGNSAPDKSGLPSDRFSAERTGGSVSTLTIQRTQQEDSAVYLCASRSGQGGSGANVLTFGAGSRLTVL.

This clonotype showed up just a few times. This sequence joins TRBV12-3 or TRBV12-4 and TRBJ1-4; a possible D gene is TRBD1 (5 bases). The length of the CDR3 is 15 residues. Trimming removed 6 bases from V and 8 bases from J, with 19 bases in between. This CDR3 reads CASSHRGRQVEKLFF. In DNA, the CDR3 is TGTGCCAGCAGCCATCGGGGGAGGCAGGTCGAAAAACTGTTTTTT.

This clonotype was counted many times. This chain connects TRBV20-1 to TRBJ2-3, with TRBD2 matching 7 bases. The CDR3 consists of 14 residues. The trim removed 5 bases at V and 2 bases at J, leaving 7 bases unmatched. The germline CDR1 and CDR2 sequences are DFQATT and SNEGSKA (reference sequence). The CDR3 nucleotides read TGCAGTGCTCAACTAGCGAGACTCACAGATACGCAGTATTTT. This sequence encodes CSAQLARLTDTQYF.

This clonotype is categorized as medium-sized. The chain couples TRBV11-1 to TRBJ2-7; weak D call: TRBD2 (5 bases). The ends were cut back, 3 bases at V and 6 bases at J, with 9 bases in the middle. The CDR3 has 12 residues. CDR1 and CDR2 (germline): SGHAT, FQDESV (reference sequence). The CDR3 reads CASSFFEGEQYF. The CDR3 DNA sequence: TGTGCCAGCAGCTTCTTTGAGGGCGAGCAGTACTTC. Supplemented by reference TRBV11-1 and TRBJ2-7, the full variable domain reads EAEVAQSPRYKITEKSQAVAFWCDPISGHATLYWYRQILGQGPELLVQFQDESVVDDSQLPKDRFSAERLKGVDSTLKIQPAELGDSAMYLCASSFFEGEQYFGPGTRLTVT.

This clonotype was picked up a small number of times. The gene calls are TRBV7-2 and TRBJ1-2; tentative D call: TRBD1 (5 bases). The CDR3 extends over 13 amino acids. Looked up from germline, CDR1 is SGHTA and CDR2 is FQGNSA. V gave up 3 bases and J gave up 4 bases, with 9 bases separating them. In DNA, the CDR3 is TGTGCCAGCAGCTTCGACAGCCTCTATGGCTACACCTTC. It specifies CASSFDSLYGYTF.

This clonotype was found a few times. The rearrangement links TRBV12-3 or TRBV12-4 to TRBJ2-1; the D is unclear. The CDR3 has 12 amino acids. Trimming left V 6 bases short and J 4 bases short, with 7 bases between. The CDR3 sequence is CASRVAYNEQFF. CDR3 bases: TGTGCCAGCAGGGTGGCGTACAATGAGCAGTTCTTC.

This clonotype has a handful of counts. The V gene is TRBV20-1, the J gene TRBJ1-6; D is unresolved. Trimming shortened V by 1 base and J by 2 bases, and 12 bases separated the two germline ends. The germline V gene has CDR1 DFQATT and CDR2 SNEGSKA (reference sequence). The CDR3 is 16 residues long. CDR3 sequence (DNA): TGCAGTGCTAGAGGGGTACGGGAGACCTATAATTCACCCCTCCACTTT. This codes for CSARGVRETYNSPLHF.

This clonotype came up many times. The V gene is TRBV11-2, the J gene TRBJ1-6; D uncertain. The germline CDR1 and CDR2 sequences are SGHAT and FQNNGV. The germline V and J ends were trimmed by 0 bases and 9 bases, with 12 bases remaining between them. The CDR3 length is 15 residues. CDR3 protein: CASSLEGRSGSPLHF. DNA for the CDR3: TGTGCCAGCAGCTTAGAGGGCAGGAGTGGTTCACCCCTCCACTTT.

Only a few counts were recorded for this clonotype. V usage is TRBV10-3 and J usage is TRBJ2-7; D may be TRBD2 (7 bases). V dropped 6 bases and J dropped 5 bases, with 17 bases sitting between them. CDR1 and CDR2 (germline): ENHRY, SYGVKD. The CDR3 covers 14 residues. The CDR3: CAISEGGRGDEQYF. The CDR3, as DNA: TGTGCCATCAGCGAAGGGGGACGGGGGGACGAGCAGTACTTC.

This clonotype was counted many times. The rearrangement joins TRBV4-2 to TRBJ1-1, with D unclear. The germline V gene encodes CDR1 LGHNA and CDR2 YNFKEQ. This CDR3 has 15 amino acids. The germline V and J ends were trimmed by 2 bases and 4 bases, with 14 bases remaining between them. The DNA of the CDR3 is TGTGCCAGCAGCCAAATTGGAAGGTCAGGCACTGAAGCTTTCTTT. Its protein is CASSQIGRSGTEAFF.

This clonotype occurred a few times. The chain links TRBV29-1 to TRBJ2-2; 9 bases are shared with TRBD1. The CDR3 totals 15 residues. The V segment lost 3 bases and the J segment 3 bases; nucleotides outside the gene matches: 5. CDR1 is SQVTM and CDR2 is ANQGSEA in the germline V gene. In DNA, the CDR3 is TGCAGCGTTGAGGGGACAGGGTGGGACACCGGGGAGCTGTTTTTT. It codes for CSVEGTGWDTGELFF.